This entry describes one TCR beta chain. Antigen: not known. The CDR3 has 13 residues. The germline gives CDR1 MDHEN, CDR2 SYDVKM. Trimming pared 5 bases from V and 6 bases from J, leaving 14 bases between. Sequencing used immunoSEQ multiplex PCR; TCRdb keeps in-frame clones, though not all of them. The sample lists about 120,000 clones; over 75% were seen once. The data were obtained in a study of T cell responses to AZD1222 COVID-19 vaccine. Study information: Pooled together were second doses at about 4 or about 12 weeks. Study results and caveats: Nearly half of the spike-specific TCRs reportedly recognize variant regions that carry no mutations. Across spike, vaccine-associated CD4 TCRs were found, dominant at 160-218 and 743-854.

The sequence was collected from an adult in good health. V usage is TRBV28 and J usage is TRBJ2-7; a weak D match, TRBD2 (6 bases). The source was peripheral blood, collected on day 0 of AZD1222 vaccination. The CDR3: CASSPPLGGEQYF. DNA of the CDR3: TGTGCCAGCAGTCCCCCTCTCGGGGGCGAGCAGTACTTC.